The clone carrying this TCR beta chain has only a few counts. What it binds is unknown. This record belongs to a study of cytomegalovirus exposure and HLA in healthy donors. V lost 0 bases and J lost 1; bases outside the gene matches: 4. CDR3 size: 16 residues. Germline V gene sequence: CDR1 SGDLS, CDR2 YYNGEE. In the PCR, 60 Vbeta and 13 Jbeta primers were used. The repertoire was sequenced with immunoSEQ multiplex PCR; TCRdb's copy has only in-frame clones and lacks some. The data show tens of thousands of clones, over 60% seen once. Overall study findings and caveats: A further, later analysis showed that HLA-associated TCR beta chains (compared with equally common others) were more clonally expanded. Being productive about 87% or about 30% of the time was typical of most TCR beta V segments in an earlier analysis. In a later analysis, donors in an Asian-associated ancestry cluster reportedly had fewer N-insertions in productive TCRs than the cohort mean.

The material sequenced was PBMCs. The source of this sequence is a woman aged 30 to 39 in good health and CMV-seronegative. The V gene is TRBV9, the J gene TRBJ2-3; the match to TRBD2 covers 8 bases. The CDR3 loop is CASSVAFSGGTDTQYF. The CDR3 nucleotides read TGTGCCAGCAGCGTAGCTTTTAGCGGGGGCACAGATACGCAGTATTTT.